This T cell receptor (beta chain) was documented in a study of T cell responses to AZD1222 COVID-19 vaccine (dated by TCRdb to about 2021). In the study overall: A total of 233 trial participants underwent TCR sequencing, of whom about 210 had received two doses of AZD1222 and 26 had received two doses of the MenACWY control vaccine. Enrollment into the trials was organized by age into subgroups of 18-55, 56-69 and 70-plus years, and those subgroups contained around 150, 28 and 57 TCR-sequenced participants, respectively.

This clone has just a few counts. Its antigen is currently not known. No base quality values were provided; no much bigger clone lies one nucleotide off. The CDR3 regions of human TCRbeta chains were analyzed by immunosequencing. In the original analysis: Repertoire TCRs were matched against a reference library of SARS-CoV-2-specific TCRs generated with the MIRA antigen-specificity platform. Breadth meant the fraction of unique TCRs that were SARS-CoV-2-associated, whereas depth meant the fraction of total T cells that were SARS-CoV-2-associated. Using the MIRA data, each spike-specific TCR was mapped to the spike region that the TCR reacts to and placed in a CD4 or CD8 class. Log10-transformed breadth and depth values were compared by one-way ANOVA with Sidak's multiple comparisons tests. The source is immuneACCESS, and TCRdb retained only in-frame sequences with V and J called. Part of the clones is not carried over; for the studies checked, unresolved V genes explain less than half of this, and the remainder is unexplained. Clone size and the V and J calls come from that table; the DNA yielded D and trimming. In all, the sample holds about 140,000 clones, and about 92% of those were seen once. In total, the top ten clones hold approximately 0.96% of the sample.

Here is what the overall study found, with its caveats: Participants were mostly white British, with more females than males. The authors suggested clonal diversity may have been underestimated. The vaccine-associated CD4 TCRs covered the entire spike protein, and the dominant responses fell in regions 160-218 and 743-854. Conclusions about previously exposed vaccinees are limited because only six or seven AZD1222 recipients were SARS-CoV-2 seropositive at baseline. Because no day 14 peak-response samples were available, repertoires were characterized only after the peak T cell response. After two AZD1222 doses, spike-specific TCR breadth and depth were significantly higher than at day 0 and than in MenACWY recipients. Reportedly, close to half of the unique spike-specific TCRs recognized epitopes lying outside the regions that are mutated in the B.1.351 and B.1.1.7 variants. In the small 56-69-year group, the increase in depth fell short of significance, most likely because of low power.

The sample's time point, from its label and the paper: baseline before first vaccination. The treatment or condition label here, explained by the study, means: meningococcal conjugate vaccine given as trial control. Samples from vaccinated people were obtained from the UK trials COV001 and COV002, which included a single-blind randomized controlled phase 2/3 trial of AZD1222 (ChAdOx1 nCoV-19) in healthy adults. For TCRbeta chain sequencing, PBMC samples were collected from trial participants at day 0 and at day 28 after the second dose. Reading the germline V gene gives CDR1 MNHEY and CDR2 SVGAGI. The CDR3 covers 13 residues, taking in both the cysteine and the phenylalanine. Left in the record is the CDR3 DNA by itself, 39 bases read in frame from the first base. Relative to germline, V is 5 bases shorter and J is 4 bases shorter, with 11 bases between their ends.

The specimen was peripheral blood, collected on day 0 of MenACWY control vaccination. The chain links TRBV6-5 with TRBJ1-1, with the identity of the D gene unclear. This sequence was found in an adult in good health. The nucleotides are TGTGCCAGCAGTCAGCGAGGGCCCACTGAAGCTTTCTTT. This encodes CASSQRGPTEAFF.